These T cell receptor beta chains were read from a single sample in a study of cytomegalovirus exposure and HLA in healthy donors. The table came from immunoSEQ multiplex PCR; TCRdb's copy has only in-frame clones and leaves some out. The data show fewer than 200,000 clones, roughly 87% seen once. Sample: PBMCs. These receptors were obtained from a girl under three years old in good health and CMV-seronegative. Both conserved end residues are part of each CDR3. D genes are given only for firm matches. The listing skips clone size in some rows; elsewhere it reads once, few, many or a size class.

clone_size cdr3_length j_call v_call d_call cdr3_aa cdr3_nt
few 13 TRBJ2-3 TRBV29-1 - CSVEGTSTDTQYF TGCAGCGTTGAAGGGACTAGCACAGATACGCAGTATTTT
- 14 TRBJ1-2 TRBV15 - CATSRASGGYGYTF TGTGCCACCAGCAGGGCCTCGGGTGGCTATGGCTACACCTTC
- 17 TRBJ2-3 TRBV19 TRBD2 CASRPGLLAGVPDTQYF TGTGCCAGTAGGCCCGGACTACTAGCGGGGGTTCCAGATACGCAGTATTTT
once 16 TRBJ2-2 TRBV9 - CASTPWAGYNTGELFF TGTGCCAGCACCCCTTGGGCGGGCTACAACACCGGGGAGCTGTTTTTT
- 14 TRBJ2-5 TRBV5-1 - CASSFTGSQETQYF TGCGCCAGCAGCTTCACAGGGAGCCAAGAGACCCAGTACTTC
- 12 TRBJ2-7 TRBV27 - CASRGQSYEQYF TGTGCCAGCAGGGGGCAGTCCTACGAGCAGTACTTC
- 12 TRBJ1-6 TRBV15 - CATSREDGPLHF TGTGCCACCAGCAGGGAGGATGGGCCCCTCCACTTT
- 14 TRBJ1-1 TRBV6-5 - CASRVTDMNTEAFF TGTGCCAGCAGGGTGACAGACATGAACACTGAAGCTTTCTTT
- 15 TRBJ1-6 TRBV27 - CASSPPGRPNSPLHF TGTGCCAGCAGTCCGCCCGGGAGGCCGAATTCACCCCTCCACTTT
- 15 TRBJ2-1 TRBV7-9 TRBD2 CASSVTSGGADEQFF TGTGCCAGCAGCGTGACTAGCGGGGGGGCCGATGAGCAGTTCTTC
- 15 TRBJ2-3 TRBV6-6 TRBD1 CASRTGAFSTDTQYF TGTGCCAGCAGAACAGGGGCCTTTAGCACAGATACGCAGTATTTT